This record looks at one T cell receptor (beta chain) sequence and its context. Its target antigen remains unknown. No base quality information exists; no much larger clone differs at one position. The entry originates in a study of OX40 agonist ivuxolimab in advanced cancers. Background on the whole study: The costimulatory receptor OX40 (CD134) was targeted by ivuxolimab, a fully human IgG2 agonistic monoclonal antibody. In the dose-escalation cohort, 75% to 85% of patients were male, and the mean age was approximately 60 years with a range of roughly 20 to 79. Patients were allowed to have had prior anti-PD-1, anti-PD-L1 or anti-CTLA-4 therapy, and around 40% of the dose-escalation patients had previously received checkpoint inhibitors. The paper reports the monotherapy dose-escalation portion (N of about 47 patients) of the phase I ivuxolimab trial. The purpose of peripheral TCRbeta sequencing was to test whether ivuxolimab changed TCR sequence diversity and led to clonal T-cell expansion. Intravenous ivuxolimab was administered to patients every 2 weeks at six dose levels: 0.01, 0.1, 0.3, 1.5, 3 and 10 mg/kg. Of the roughly 52 dose-escalation patients, hepatocellular carcinoma was present in about 20, melanoma in roughly 15, renal cell carcinoma in 9 and head and neck cancer in 9. Partial responses occurred in three dose-escalation patients: two with cutaneous melanoma and one with hepatocellular carcinoma. Beyond this particular receptor, the publication reports: In the 0.1-3.0 mg/kg groups, partial responders were among the patients with the lowest normalized peripheral clonal expansion, particularly in CD8+ T cells. At doses of 0.1 to 3.0 mg/kg, clonal expansion of both CD4+ and CD8+ blood T cells was observed from baseline to week 6. Low levels of normalized T-cell clonal expansion were also seen in some patients who did not respond. Antigen specificity was not determined for the clonally expanded peripheral T cells. After ivuxolimab, expanded clones were on average more numerous among CD8+ T cells than among CD4+ T cells.

Patients with a history of autoimmune disease or receiving systemic immunosuppression were excluded from the trial. Peripheral blood for TCR sequencing was drawn from every dose cohort at baseline, at cycle 4 day 1 and at cycle 7 day 1. Samples were obtained from an open-label, multicenter, first-in-human phase I dose-escalation trial of ivuxolimab. The trial enrolled adults with locally advanced or metastatic head and neck squamous cell, hepatocellular, melanoma or renal cell carcinoma. Before TCR sequencing, CD4+ and CD8+ T cells were separately sorted from peripheral blood. Via the germline V gene, CDR1 is KGHSH and CDR2 LQKENI. Reading from cysteine to phenylalanine, the CDR3 counts 13 amino acids. This entry keeps only the CDR3 DNA: 39 bases, framed from base 1. The trim is 0 bases for V and 9 bases for J, with a gap of 11 bases between the germline ends. Genomic DNA was isolated from the sorted cells so that the TCRbeta CDR3 region could be sequenced. TCRbeta CDR3 regions were sequenced using the immunoSEQ Assay. TCRdb retrieved this table from immuneACCESS and kept in-frame rearrangements only. Not all clones are present; in checked studies, unresolved V genes account for under half, and no reason is known for the remainder. The sample table records 95,000 to 150,000 clones; 85% to 90% of these occur just once. Around 0.55% of the sample is in the top ten clones.

The rearranged chain carries TRBV18 and TRBJ1-1; the D gene is not confidently resolved. The sequence was obtained from an adult with an advanced solid tumor such as melanoma, head and neck, liver or kidney cancer. The sequenced sample was CD4+ or CD8+ T cells sorted from blood, obtained in a trial of the OX40 agonist ivuxolimab. The encoded CDR3 is CASSPPLELKAFF. The bases read TGTGCCAGCTCACCACCGTTGGAGCTTAAAGCTTTCTTT. Joined to the reference TRBV18 and TRBJ1-1 proteins, this CDR3 gives the full variable domain: NAGVMQNPRHLVRRRGQEARLRCSPMKGHSHVYWYRQLPEEGLKFMVYLQKENIIDESGMPKERFSAEFPKEGPSILRIQQVVRGDSAAYFCASSPPLELKAFFGQGTRLTVV.